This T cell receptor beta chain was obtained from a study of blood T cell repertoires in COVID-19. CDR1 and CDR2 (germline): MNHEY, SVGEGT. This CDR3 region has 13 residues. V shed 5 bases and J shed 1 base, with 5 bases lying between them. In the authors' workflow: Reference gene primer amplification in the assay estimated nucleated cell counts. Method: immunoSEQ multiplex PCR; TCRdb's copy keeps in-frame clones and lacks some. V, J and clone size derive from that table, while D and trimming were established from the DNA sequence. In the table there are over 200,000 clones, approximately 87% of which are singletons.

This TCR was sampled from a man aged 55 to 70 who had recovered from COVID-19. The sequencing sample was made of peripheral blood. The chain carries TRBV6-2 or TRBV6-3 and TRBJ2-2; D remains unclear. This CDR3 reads CASSRQNTGELFF. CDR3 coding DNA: TGTGCCAGCAGTAGACAGAACACCGGGGAGCTGTTTTTT.